This TCR beta chain was observed in a study of identifying expanded T cells in peripheral blood. General observations from the study: Across healthy donors, higher total template counts meant significantly greater roughly two-week count variance. Technical replicates showed about 1.2 changed clones; two weeks 15 to 20; four weeks 19.

Healthy donors had no documented immune events, such as infections, while sampled. Germline CDR1 reads MNHEY; CDR2 reads SVGAGI. This CDR3 is 13 amino acids long. V shed 7 bases and J 8 bases; nucleotides not matched to a gene: 5. With regard to this clone: Its antigen is undetermined.

Some clones are missing from TCRdb's copy, which holds only in-frame ones; the method was immunoSEQ multiplex PCR. Of about 91,000 clones in the sample, around 88% were seen once. This sequence joins TRBV6-5 and TRBJ2-1, with 10 bases matching TRBD2. Sequenced input: blood. The clonotype originates from a person aged 18 to 69 in good health. CDR3 sequence (DNA): TGTGCCAGCAAACTAGCGGGACGGTATGAGCAGTTCTTC. Translated: CASKLAGRYEQFF.